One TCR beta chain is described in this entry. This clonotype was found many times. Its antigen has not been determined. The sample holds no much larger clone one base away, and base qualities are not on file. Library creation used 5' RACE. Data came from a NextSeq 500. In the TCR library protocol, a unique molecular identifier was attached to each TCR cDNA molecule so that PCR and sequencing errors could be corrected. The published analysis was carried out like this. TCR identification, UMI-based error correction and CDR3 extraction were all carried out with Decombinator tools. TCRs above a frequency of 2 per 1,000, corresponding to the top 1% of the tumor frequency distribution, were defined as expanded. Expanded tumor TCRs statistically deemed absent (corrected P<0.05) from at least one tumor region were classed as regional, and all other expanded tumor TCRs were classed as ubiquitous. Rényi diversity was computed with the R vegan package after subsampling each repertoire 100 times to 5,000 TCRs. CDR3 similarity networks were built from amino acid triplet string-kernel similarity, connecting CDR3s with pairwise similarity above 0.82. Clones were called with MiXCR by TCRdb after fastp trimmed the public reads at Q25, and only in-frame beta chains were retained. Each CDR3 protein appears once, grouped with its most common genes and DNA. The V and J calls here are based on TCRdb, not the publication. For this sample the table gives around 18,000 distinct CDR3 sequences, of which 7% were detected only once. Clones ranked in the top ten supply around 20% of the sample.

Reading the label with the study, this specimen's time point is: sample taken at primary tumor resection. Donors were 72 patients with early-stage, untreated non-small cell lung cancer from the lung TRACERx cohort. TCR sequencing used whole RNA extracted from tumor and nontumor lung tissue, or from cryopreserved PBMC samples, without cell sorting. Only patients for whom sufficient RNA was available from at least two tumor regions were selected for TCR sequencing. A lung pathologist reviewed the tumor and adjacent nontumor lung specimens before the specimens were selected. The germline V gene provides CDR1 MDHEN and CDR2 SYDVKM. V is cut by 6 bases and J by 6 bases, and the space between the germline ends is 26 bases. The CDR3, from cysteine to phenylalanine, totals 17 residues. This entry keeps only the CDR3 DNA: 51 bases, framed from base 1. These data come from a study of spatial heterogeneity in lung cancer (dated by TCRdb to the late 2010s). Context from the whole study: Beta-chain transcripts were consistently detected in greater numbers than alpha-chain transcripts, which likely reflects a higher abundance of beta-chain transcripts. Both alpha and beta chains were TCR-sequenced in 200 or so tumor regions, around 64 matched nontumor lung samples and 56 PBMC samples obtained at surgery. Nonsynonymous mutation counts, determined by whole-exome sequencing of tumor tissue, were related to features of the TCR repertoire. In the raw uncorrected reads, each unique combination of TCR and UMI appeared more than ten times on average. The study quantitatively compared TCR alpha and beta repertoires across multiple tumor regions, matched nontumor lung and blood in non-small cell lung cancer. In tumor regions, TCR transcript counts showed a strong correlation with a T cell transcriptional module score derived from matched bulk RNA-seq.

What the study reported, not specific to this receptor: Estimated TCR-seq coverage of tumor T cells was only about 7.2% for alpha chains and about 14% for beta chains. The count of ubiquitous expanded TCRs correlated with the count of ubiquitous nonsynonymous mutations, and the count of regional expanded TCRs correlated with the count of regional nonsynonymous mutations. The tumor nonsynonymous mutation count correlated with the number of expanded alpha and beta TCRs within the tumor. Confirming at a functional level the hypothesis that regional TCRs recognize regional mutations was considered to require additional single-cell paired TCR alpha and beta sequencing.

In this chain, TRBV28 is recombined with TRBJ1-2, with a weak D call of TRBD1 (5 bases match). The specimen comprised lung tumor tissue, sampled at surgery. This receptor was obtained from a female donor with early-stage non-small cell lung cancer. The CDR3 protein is CASSFLLAGRLSHGYTF. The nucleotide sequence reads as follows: TGTGCCAGCAGCTTTCTACTGGCAGGGCGGCTCTCCCATGGCTACACCTTC.